This T cell receptor beta chain was profiled in a study of shared clonotypes between healthy human individuals. Findings and limits, study-wide: Although depth was large, rarefaction showed that sequencing of the sorted subsets was incomplete.

A note on this clone: The antigen remains undetermined.

The genomic DNA of each subset was split evenly across several immunoSEQ plates. Using immunoSEQ multiplex PCR, the repertoire was profiled, and TCRdb retains in-frame clones only, with some absent. Here the sample spans a few million clones, nearly 97% being singletons. From germline, CDR1 is GTSNPN and CDR2 SVGIG (reference sequence). CDR3 length: 18 amino acids. Trimming removed 0 bases at V and 3 bases at J, with 21 bases between. The clonotype was recovered from a man aged 18 to 30 in good health. What was sequenced was naive CD4+ T cells sorted from blood. Subset: CD45RA+ positively selected. This chain uses TRBV30 with TRBJ1-5; D possibly corresponds to TRBD1 (6 bases). CDR3 region: CAWSVHPGAGVINQPQHF. The CDR3 coding sequence is TGTGCCTGGAGTGTACATCCTGGGGCAGGGGTAATCAATCAGCCCCAGCATTTT.